The T cell receptor (beta chain) under discussion was sequenced for a study of cytomegalovirus exposure and HLA in healthy donors (TCRdb year 2017). As for the study more broadly: An earlier analysis of several hundred of the donors reported about 260 Gb of sequence data and some 110 million unique TCR beta sequences obtained from about 180 million T cells. Roughly 310 gigabases of sequencing data and 70 million to 85 million unique TCR sequences were included in an early release covering about 700 HLA-typed donors. Among the roughly 390 genotyped donors, 81% belonged to the genetic ancestry cluster associated with self-reported Caucasian donors. The study aimed to test whether signatures of past pathogen exposure could be identified by cataloging public T cell receptors. The study profiled the T cell repertoires of fewer than 850 subjects by immunosequencing and related them to cytomegalovirus serostatus. Besides the first cohort of 500 to 700 subjects, a separate validation cohort made up of roughly 130 different subjects was used. High-throughput TCR immunosequencing, statistical association of individual TCRs with disease status, and machine learning were combined to predict cytomegalovirus infection status. A later analysis re-analyzed previously published TCR beta repertoires from roughly 600 donors and added high-resolution HLA genotyping to study TCR occurrence patterns. Rather than using new phenotypic data, the later analysis identified candidate immune exposures from TCR beta sequences and from how often those sequences occurred across donors. An earlier analysis of some 500 of the donors used high-throughput TCR beta sequencing to judge whether each TCR beta V gene segment behaved as functional or pseudogenic. Donor age, sex, ethnicity and CMV serostatus were collected together with the repertoire data. In a later genetic analysis, genome-wide SNP genotypes for about 55% of the 666 donors were used, and that subset was treated as a discovery cohort. All discovery cohort repertoires had been generated using a single sequencing platform. HLA typing covered class I and class II loci at four-digit resolution. The number of typed donors differed by locus: about 620-640 for A, B, C, DRB1 and DQB1; 500 to 550 for DQA1; approximately 600 for DPA1; and roughly 470 for DPB1. Four to six DR-DQ haplotypes were handled as single units for association and clustering, since linkage in the cohort was strong. On average, roughly 240,000 unique TCR beta nucleotide sequences were sequenced per donor among several hundred genotyped donors of the cohort, with 15% to 20% of those sequences being non-productive. Results and caveats for the whole study, not just this receptor: A later analysis reported that several top co-occurrence clusters appeared linked to parvovirus B19, influenza, CMV and Epstein-Barr virus. Cytomegalovirus status was reported to be diagnosed by the classifier with high specificity and sensitivity in both the original and validation cohorts. The cohort was sequenced for TCR beta chains only, and without alpha or paired-chain data the features that could be detected were limited. A further reported finding was that TCR beta sequences accurately predicted the HLA-A and HLA-B alleles for most subjects in the first cohort. A later analysis associated about 17,000 TCR beta sequences with specific HLA alleles at a false discovery rate of 0.05. Linkage disequilibrium might explain the correlated functional status among segregating V segments, but an unknown experimental factor could not be ruled out. V-gene and J-gene trimming of TCR beta chains was associated with a missense DCLRE1C variant in a later genetic analysis, and the association was replicated in an independent cohort. Strong co-occurrence of HLA alleles, especially DR and DQ, made assigning TCR associations to individual alleles difficult. In vitro tests confirmed that a few of the cytomegalovirus-associated TCR beta chains recognize cytomegalovirus antigens. Most CMV-associated TCR beta chains appeared to be HLA-restricted in a later analysis, and the HLA associations seemed to be driven largely by CMV exposure. The only immune exposure information available for the cohort was CMV serostatus. HLA typing was unavailable for some donors at each locus, so association tests used only the typed subset. Roughly uniform sequencing depth across donors was assumed in presence/absence analyses, although this assumption may not hold. Across donors, most TCR sequences were observed very rarely, whereas some public TCRs were present in many individuals. It was suggested by the authors that the approach could potentially be generalized to other disease states and immunological phenotypes. Compared with equally common non-associated chains, HLA-associated TCR beta chains in a later analysis were more clonally expanded and had lower generation probabilities. A cluster of highly shared sequence variants was judged likely to be a technical artifact of the sequencing pipeline. A total of fewer than 200 TCR beta chains were listed by the study as associated with cytomegalovirus. Approximately 18 rarely observed V segments, including chromosome 9 orphons, were excluded from the earlier analysis of about 610 of the donors because counts were too low. A later genetic analysis reported fewer N-insertions in productive TCRs among donors in an Asian-associated ancestry cluster than the roughly 670-donor mean. In an earlier analysis of 587 of the donors, most TCR beta V segments appeared in productive rearrangements about 87% or about 30% of the time, broadly matching IMGT annotations. Because the 87-base-pair reads could not distinguish some IMGT-functional V segments, including TRBV6-2 and TRBV6-3, those segments were excluded. A later analysis found that TCR association rates varied across HLA loci, with DRB1 alleles showing the most associated TCRs and HLA-C alleles the fewest.

The cohort consisted of 600 to 750 healthy bone marrow donors. At the time of sampling, all cohort members were nominally healthy, though unrecorded immune exposures were likely present. The donor tested CMV seronegative and was one of the 352 seronegative cohort members. Every donor gave a peripheral blood sample, and the peripheral blood mononuclear cells from that sample were used for TCR beta sequencing. Genomic DNA was extracted from the blood cell samples with the Qiagen DNeasy Blood Extraction Kit. Library prep was done by the immunoSEQ multiplex PCR assay. A mixture of 60 forward primers for TCR Vbeta segments and 13 reverse primers for TCR Jbeta segments was used in the multiplex PCR. Amplification of the CDR3 region of rearranged TCR beta genes was performed with a multiplex PCR assay on genomic DNA. The amplified TCR beta libraries were sequenced on the Illumina HiSeq System as 87-base-pair reads. Per the authors' processing: A later analysis counted around 72 million unique TCR beta chains across the 500 to 850 repertoires, and some 11 million of these chains were shared by at least two donors. Raw reads were error-corrected and collapsed into unique sequences by a nearest-neighbor algorithm in which closely related sequences were merged to remove PCR and sequencing errors. V, D and J gene segments were assigned by aligning CDR3 sequences to IMGT reference sequences. For a sequence to be retained, a match of at least six nucleotides to both a V gene segment and a J gene segment was required. Rearrangements were classified as productive when the CDR3 lacked stop codons and remained in frame with V and J, and all other rearrangements were classified as non-productive. Following IMGT convention, CDR3 was defined as the stretch from the second conserved V-encoded cysteine to the conserved J-encoded phenylalanine. In an earlier analysis of around 640 of the donors, sequences lacking an unambiguous match to a single V gene segment were excluded. In an earlier analysis of 450 to 750 of the donors, a V segment was called functional when productive rearrangements were above 56.7%, and segregating when the standard deviation between donors exceeded 5%. A statistical classification framework was built for diagnosing cytomegalovirus status from the catalog of TCR beta chain sequences. V and J gene assignment, in a later analysis, came from comparing TCR nucleotide sequences with IMGT/GENE-DB human TR gene sequences. A later analysis assigned CDR3 sequences and most-parsimonious VDJ recombination scenarios with the TCRdist pipeline. A later analysis defined each TCR beta chain by its CDR3 amino acid sequence plus V-gene family, and excluded reads lacking a unique V-gene family. In a later analysis, fewer than 650 highly shared, low-generation-probability nucleotide sequences were removed to address suspected cross-contamination and a sequencing artifact. For each public chain, a later analysis derived a clonal expansion index from normalized ranks of inferred template counts within each repertoire. A later analysis computed generation probabilities with a VDJ recombination model fitted to out-of-frame rearrangements, and checked the results against IGoR. In a later analysis, hypergeometric tests were used to score TCR-TCR, TCR-HLA and TCR-CMV co-occurrence, with a repertoire-size bias correction applied to TCR pairs. False discovery rates were estimated in a later analysis by permuting HLA or CMV assignments 20 times. A later analysis grouped co-occurring TCRs with DBSCAN, adding TCRdist sequence similarity when clustering within HLA-allele-positive subsets. Repertoires with fewer than 30,000 or more than 120,000 public chains were left out of co-occurrence clustering, as were five repertoires with anomalous nucleotide sharing. TCRdb's version of the immuneACCESS table is confined to in-frame rearrangements and falls short of the full clone set. An unresolved V gene accounts for under half of the shortfall where checked; the remainder is of unknown origin. The DNA gave D and trimming, while V, J and clone size come from that table. The sample includes about 150,000 clones, with roughly 70% observed a single time. The ten largest clones represent 3.1% of the sample.

Concerning this clone: Its target antigen remains unknown. Base quality data are lacking; no much larger clone is found one base away.

Via the germline V gene, CDR1 is MDHEN and CDR2 SYDVKM. From its cysteine to its phenylalanine, the CDR3 spans 15 amino acids. Only the CDR3 DNA is retained, 45 bases long and in frame from the first base. Germline trimming amounts to 4 bases on V and 1 base on J, with 5 as the count of junction bases outside the gene matches. This sequence originates from a male donor in good health and CMV-seronegative. Sequenced material: PBMCs. Rearrangement joined TRBV28 to TRBJ2-7, with TRBD1 matching 9 junction bases. The encoded CDR3 is CASSSPGTGSYEQYF. Read as DNA, the sequence is TGTGCCAGCAGTTCGCCTGGGACAGGGTCCTACGAGCAGTACTTC.